A single sample gave rise to the 11 T cell receptor beta chains below, sequenced in a study of memory CD4+ T cells and cytomegalovirus serostatus. Some clones are missing from TCRdb's copy, which holds only in-frame ones; the method was immunoSEQ multiplex PCR. The data show around 50,000 clones, around four fifths seen once. The sort gate was single viable CD3+CD4+CD8-CD45RO+ cells for memory CD4+ T cells. Material for sequencing was memory CD4+ T cells from blood. The receptors here all came from an adult in good health and CMV-seronegative.

V is TRBV7-2 and J is TRBJ2-7; possibly TRBD1 for D (6 bases). Trimming took 5 bases from V and 1 from J, leaving 18 bases between them. Germline V lookup: CDR1 SGHTA, CDR2 FQGNSA. CDR3 length: 16 residues. The CDR3 loop reads CASSDEAGVRSYEQYF. In DNA form, the CDR3 reads TGTGCCAGCAGCGACGAGGCAGGGGTACGATCCTACGAGCAGTACTTC.

The chain is built from TRBV7-2 and TRBJ1-2; D gene uncertain. Trimming left V 5 bases short and J 2 bases short, with 9 bases between. The CDR3 consists of 13 residues. Germline V gene data show CDR1 as SGHTA and CDR2 as FQGNSA. The CDR3 sequence is CASSQGRNYGYTF. CDR3 DNA sequence: TGTGCCAGCAGCCAAGGGAGGAACTATGGCTACACCTTC.

The CDR3 DNA reads as TGTGCCAGCAGCTTGAGGGGGACCGGGGCCAACGTCCTGACTTTC. It encodes CASSLRGTGANVLTF. The chain combines TRBV5-8 with TRBJ2-6, with a tentative D call TRBD1 (6 bases). Germline V gene sequence: CDR1 SGHTS, CDR2 YDEGEE. Trimming removed 1 base at V and 4 bases at J, with 9 bases between. The CDR3 spans 15 residues.

The chain employs TRBV30 and TRBJ2-2, with D uncertain. V gave up 4 bases and J gave up 3 bases, with 6 bases separating them. This CDR3 is 12 amino acids long. Germline CDR1 and CDR2: GTSNPN and SVGIG (reference sequence). This chain's CDR3 is CAWKAYTGELFF. The DNA of the CDR3 is TGTGCCTGGAAGGCCTACACCGGGGAGCTGTTTTTT.

The J gene is TRBJ2-1, the V gene TRBV2; 14 bases line up with TRBD2. The J segment lost 8 bases and the V segment lost 10 bases, leaving 7 bases of the junction unmatched. Germline assignment: CDR1 SNHLY and CDR2 FYNNEI. This CDR3 has 14 residues. The CDR3 sequence: CATRTSGGIYEQFF. Written as DNA, the CDR3 is TGTGCCACCCGGACTAGCGGGGGGATATATGAGCAGTTCTTC.

V and J are TRBV28 and TRBJ1-3, with a possible D match to TRBD1 (5 bases). This CDR3 is built from 16 residues. Germline V gives CDR1 MDHEN, CDR2 SYDVKM. Trimming removed 5 bases at V and 2 bases at J, with 16 bases between. The CDR3, as DNA: TGTGCCAGCAGTATCCCGGGGACTCCGACTGGAAACACCATATATTTT. Translating it yields CASSIPGTPTGNTIYF.

The chain couples TRBV7-9 to TRBJ1-6; 9 bases line up with TRBD1. The ends lost 3 bases at V and 3 bases at J; junction bases unmatched: 3. Germline assignment: CDR1 SEHNR and CDR2 FQNEAQ (reference sequence). The CDR3 contains 16 residues. CDR3 in amino acids: CASSLGTGFYNSPLHF. Here the CDR3 DNA reads TGTGCCAGCAGCTTGGGGACAGGGTTCTATAATTCACCCCTCCACTTT.

This rearrangement joins TRBV7-3 to TRBJ2-5, with D possibly matching TRBD2 (5 bases). The ends were cut back, 5 bases at V and 1 base at J, with 11 bases in the middle. The CDR3 spans 14 residues. The V gene's germline CDR1 is SGHTA and CDR2 FQGTGA. CDR3 sequence: CASSVDRGQETQYF. DNA for the CDR3: TGTGCCAGCAGCGTTGACCGGGGCCAAGAGACCCAGTACTTC. Drawing the rest from reference TRBV7-3 and TRBJ2-5, the complete variable domain is GAGVSQTPSNKVTEKGKYVELRCDPISGHTALYWYRQSLGQGPEFLIYFQGTGAADDSGLPNDRFFAVRPEGSVSTLKIQRTERGDSAVYLCASSVDRGQETQYFGPGTRLLVL.

The CDR3 coding sequence is TGTGCCAGCAGCTTAAACCTCCCGACAGGGAGGGCCGGGGAGCTGTTTTTT. Amino acids: CASSLNLPTGRAGELFF. The rearrangement links TRBV7-7 to TRBJ2-2; perhaps D is TRBD1 or TRBD2 (7 bases each). The ends were cut back, 2 bases at V and 6 bases at J, with 19 bases in the middle. Germline CDR1 and CDR2: SSHAT and FNYEAQ (reference sequence). This CDR3 has 17 residues. Supplemented by reference TRBV7-7 and TRBJ2-2, the full variable domain reads GAGVSQSPRYKVTKRGQDVTLRCDPISSHATLYWYQQALGQGPEFLTYFNYEAQPDKSGLPSDRFSAERPEGSISTLTIQRTEQRDSAMYRCASSLNLPTGRAGELFFGEGSRLTVL.

This sequence joins TRBV7-3 and TRBJ1-1; TRBD1 matches at 9 bases. This CDR3 contains 15 residues. V was pared by 4 bases and J by 1 base, with 4 bases of the junction left unmatched. Germline V CDR1 and CDR2: SGHTA, FQGTGA. CDR3 in amino acids: CASSSMGQGNTEAFF. The CDR3 DNA reads TGTGCCAGCAGCTCGATGGGACAGGGGAACACTGAAGCTTTCTTT.

V and J are TRBV7-2 and TRBJ2-3, with D hard to call. The CDR3 totals 14 residues. Germline V gene lookup returns CDR1 SGHTA and CDR2 FQGNSA. Trimming stripped 4 bases from V and 2 bases from J, with 10 bases between. This CDR3 is CASSSDPATDTQYF. CDR3 sequence (DNA): TGTGCCAGCAGCTCAGACCCAGCCACAGATACGCAGTATTTT.